The following is a TCR beta chain sequence with its context. Its antigen is as yet unknown. Ahead of sequencing, the ViraFEST assay grew antigen-specific CD4+ T cells using viral peptide pools. Cultured cells yielded isolated CD4+ T cells after 10 to 11 days. The individual was infected with SARS-CoV-2 between March and December 2020, as confirmed by PCR. Everyone in the study got two shots of either the BNT162b2 or mRNA-1273 vaccine. They grew approximately 2.1 million PBMC in each well, adding 10 IU/ml IL-2 and 10 ug/ml peptides. V lost 0 bases, J lost 0 bases, and 15 bases lay in between. This CDR3 comprises 18 residues. The V gene's germline CDR1 is MNHEY and CDR2 SMNVEV (reference sequence). This entry comes from a study of vaccination effects on CD4 cells after COVID-19. Produced via immunoSEQ multiplex PCR; TCRdb's table is partial and in-frame only. The table shows about 15,000 clones, with 76% occurring only once.

Study-level points and caveats: Clones of infection and vaccine origin contracted markedly late after vaccination. A shortage of convalescent patients and an absence of early post-infection timepoints characterized the study.

This specimen was CD4+ T cells from PBMCs cultured with HCoV-NL63 spike peptides, taken after COVID-19 vaccination. The TCR sequence derives from a human donor who had a prior SARS-CoV-2 infection. V is TRBV27 and J is TRBJ1-3; D possibly corresponds to TRBD1 (5 bases). The CDR3 loop reads CASSLSGTAANSGNTIYF. CDR3 DNA sequence: TGTGCCAGCAGTTTATCCGGGACGGCCGCCAACTCTGGAAACACCATATATTTT.